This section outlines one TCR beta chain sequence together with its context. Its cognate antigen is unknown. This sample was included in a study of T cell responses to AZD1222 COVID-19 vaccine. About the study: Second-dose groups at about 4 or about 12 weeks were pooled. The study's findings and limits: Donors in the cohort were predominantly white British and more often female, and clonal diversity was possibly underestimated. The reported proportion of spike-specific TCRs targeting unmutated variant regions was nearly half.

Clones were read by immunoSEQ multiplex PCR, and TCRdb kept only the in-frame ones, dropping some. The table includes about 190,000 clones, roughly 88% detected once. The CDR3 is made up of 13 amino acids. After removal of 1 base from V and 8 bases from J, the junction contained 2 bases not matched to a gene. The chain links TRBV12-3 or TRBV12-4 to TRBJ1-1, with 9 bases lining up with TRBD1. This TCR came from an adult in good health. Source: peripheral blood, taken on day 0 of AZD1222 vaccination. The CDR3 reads CASSLGGTGEAFF. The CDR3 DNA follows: TGTGCCAGCAGTTTAGGGGGGACAGGGGAAGCTTTCTTT.